This is a list of T cell receptor beta chains from one sample in a study of technical replicates of blood from a handful of donors. Data came from immunoSEQ multiplex PCR; TCRdb stores just in-frame clones and leaves some out. The repertoire holds about 89,000 clones, approximately 94% seen once, with about 0.23% in the top ten. Sequencing used T cells isolated from PBMCs. The receptors derive from a human donor in good health. Both conserved end residues are part of each CDR3. The order of the fields is clone size, D gene, V gene, J gene, CDR3 protein, CDR3 DNA. D genes are given only for firm matches. Some rows mark clone size as missing; the rest say once, few, many or name a class of expanded clone.

>-|-|TRBV27|TRBJ2-7
CASSQGSYEQYF
TGTGCCAGCAGTCAGGGTTCCTACGAGCAGTACTTC
>-|-|TRBV29-1|TRBJ1-3
CSAIADSGNTIYF
TGCAGCGCTATAGCCGACTCTGGAAACACCATATATTTT
>-|TRBD1|TRBV7-9|TRBJ2-7
CASSPVGQGVSYEQYF
TGTGCCAGCAGCCCGGTGGGACAGGGTGTTTCCTACGAGCAGTACTTC
>-|-|TRBV6-1|TRBJ2-3
CASSGTGSGDTQYF
TGTGCCAGCAGTGGCACAGGGAGTGGGGATACGCAGTATTTT
>-|-|TRBV7-9|TRBJ1-2
CASSVPGHQNYGYTF
TGTGCCAGCAGCGTACCGGGACACCAAAACTATGGCTACACCTTC
>-|-|TRBV13|TRBJ1-3
CASSSSGTRRNTIYF
TGTGCCAGCAGCTCAAGCGGGACACGAAGAAACACCATATATTTT
>-|TRBD2|TRBV6-1|TRBJ2-1
CASSERLSGSLDEQFF
TGTGCCAGCAGTGAACGTCTTAGCGGGAGCTTAGATGAGCAGTTCTTC
>-|-|TRBV4-1|TRBJ2-7
CASSQLDRDYEQYF
TGCGCCAGCAGCCAACTCGACAGAGACTACGAGCAGTACTTC
>-|TRBD2|TRBV28|TRBJ2-2
CASSPTSGNTGELFF
TGTGCCAGCAGTCCGACTAGCGGTAACACCGGGGAGCTGTTTTTT
>once|-|TRBV5-4|TRBJ2-6
CASFPTGSGANVLTF
TGTGCCTCCTTCCCCACGGGGTCTGGGGCCAACGTCCTGACTTTC
>-|-|TRBV5-1|TRBJ1-2
CASSLELNYGYTF
TGCGCCAGCAGCTTGGAACTTAACTATGGCTACACCTTC
>-|-|TRBV7-2|TRBJ2-3
CASSRQVSSTDTQYF
TGTGCCAGCAGCCGACAGGTATCAAGCACAGATACGCAGTATTTT
>-|-|TRBV11-2|TRBJ2-1
CASSLGTYYEQFF
TGTGCCAGCAGCTTAGGTACTTACTATGAGCAGTTCTTC
>-|TRBD2|TRBV15|TRBJ2-1
CATRTTPGLHNEQFF
TGTGCCACCAGAACAACACCGGGACTACACAATGAGCAGTTCTTC
>-|TRBD1|TRBV10-2|TRBJ1-1
CASTLNRGGTEAFF
TGCGCCAGCACTTTAAACAGGGGCGGGACTGAAGCTTTCTTT
>-|-|TRBV11-2|TRBJ2-1
CASSPAPGEQFF
TGTGCCAGCAGCCCAGCCCCAGGTGAGCAGTTCTTC
>-|-|TRBV5-1|TRBJ1-6
CASSLAVGSNSPLHF
TGCGCCAGCAGCTTGGCTGTAGGGAGCAACTCACCCCTCCACTTT
>-|-|TRBV7-2|TRBJ1-6
CASSLAPGSPLHF
TGTGCCAGCAGCTTAGCGCCGGGTTCACCCCTCCACTTT
>-|TRBD1|TRBV4-1|TRBJ2-7
CASSQGVRTGSYEQYF
TGCGCCAGCAGCCAGGGCGTCCGGACAGGGAGTTACGAGCAGTACTTC
>-|TRBD2|TRBV7-2|TRBJ2-7
CASSLGGTSGREQYF
TGTGCCAGCAGCTTAGGGGGGACTAGCGGGCGGGAGCAGTACTTC
>-|TRBD2|TRBV5-1|TRBJ2-1
CASRSGGGAYNEQFF
TGCGCCAGCAGGTCGGGCGGGGGGGCCTACAATGAGCAGTTCTTC
>-|-|TRBV4-1|TRBJ2-5
CASSQDEQGSETQYF
TGCGCCAGCAGCCAAGATGAGCAGGGTTCTGAGACCCAGTACTTC
>-|-|TRBV28|TRBJ2-1
CASSQASASSYNEQFF
TGTGCCAGCAGTCAAGCGTCAGCGAGCTCCTACAATGAGCAGTTCTTC
>-|-|TRBV7-2|TRBJ1-5
CASSFNNQPQHF
TGTGCCAGCAGCTTCAACAATCAGCCCCAGCATTTT
>-|-|TRBV6-5|TRBJ2-7
CASSYSGQGYEQYF
TGTGCCAGCAGTTACTCTGGGCAGGGATACGAGCAGTACTTC
>-|-|TRBV7-8|TRBJ2-7
CASSHPGDEQYF
TGTGCCAGCAGCCACCCGGGGGACGAGCAGTACTTC
>once|TRBD2|TRBV28|TRBJ2-7
CASSGGGGSTSGRWALSYEQYF
TGTGCCAGCAGTGGAGGGGGGGGGAGCACTAGCGGGAGATGGGCCCTCTCCTACGAGCAGTACTTC
>-|-|TRBV6-5|TRBJ2-1
CASSLDSYNEQFF
TGTGCCAGCAGTCTCGACAGTTACAATGAGCAGTTCTTC
>-|-|TRBV28|TRBJ1-2
CASSLKGQGRPDGYGYTF
TGTGCCAGCAGTTTAAAAGGTCAGGGGCGCCCGGACGGCTATGGCTACACCTTC
>-|-|TRBV6-1|TRBJ2-7
CASSEEQQIYEQYF
TGTGCCAGCAGTGAAGAACAGCAGATCTACGAGCAGTACTTC